These 10 T cell receptor beta chains share one sample of origin, sequenced in a study of T cell repertoires in cytomegalovirus infection. These receptors have no identified antigens. TCRdb reanalysed the reads using MiXCR and keeps one entry per CDR3 protein. Of approximately 770,000 distinct CDR3 sequences in the sample, 25% to 30% are singletons; the top ten hold approximately 14%. The specimen was cultured CD8+ T cells from PBMCs, collected from culture after CMV antigen stimulation. These TCRs come from a human donor in good health (CMV status not recorded). Some clones in this sample may be carry-over from other donors' samples.

The V call is TRBV7-9, the J call TRBJ2-3; D gene ambiguous. The V gene's germline CDR1 is SEHNR and CDR2 FQNEAQ (reference sequence). With 1 base removed from V and 2 bases from J, the gap between germline ends came to 7 bases. The CDR3 length is 14 residues. In nucleotides, the CDR3 is TGTGCCAGCAGCTTAGAACAGCCCACAGATACGCAGTATTTT. The encoded protein is CASSLEQPTDTQYF.

This clonotype was recorded a few times. The chain combines TRBV6-6 with TRBJ2-7; 9 bases map to TRBD1. Germline CDR1 MNHNY, CDR2 SVGAGI (reference sequence). This CDR3 is 15 amino acids long. Trimming at V came to 4 bases and at J to 7 bases, leaving 11 bases not matched to a gene. DNA for the CDR3: TGTGCCAGCAGTTTTACCGGGACAGGGCAGGGAGAGCAGTACTTC. Protein sequence: CASSFTGTGQGEQYF.

This clonotype was observed a handful of times. The rearrangement uses TRBV27 and TRBJ1-5; possibly TRBD1 for D (5 bases). Per the germline V gene, CDR1 is MNHEY and CDR2 is SMNVEV (reference sequence). There are 14 residues in the CDR3. Deletions cut 5 bases from V and 6 bases from J, with 14 bases between. CDR3 DNA sequence: TGTGCCAGCAGTGCACCAGGGTTGGGTCAGCCCCAGCATTTT. Protein product: CASSAPGLGQPQHF.

The genes are TRBV7-6 and TRBJ2-7; no definite D call. This CDR3 is built from 13 residues. V shed 1 base and J shed 2 bases, with 6 bases lying between them. Germline CDR1 SGHVS, CDR2 FNYEAQ. DNA for the CDR3: TGTGCCAGCAGCTTAGACGAGACCTACGAGCAGTACGTC. Its protein is CASSLDETYEQYV.

This clonotype was seen repeatedly, ten times or more. The chain combines TRBV7-8 with TRBJ2-1; tentatively, D is TRBD2 (6 bases). Germline V gives CDR1 SGHVS, CDR2 FQNEAQ. CDR3 length equals 14 residues. V lost 3 bases and J 8 bases, leaving 14 bases between the germline ends. CDR3: CASSFGLPGDEQFF. The DNA for the CDR3 is TGTGCCAGCAGCTTCGGTCTACCGGGGGATGAGCAGTTCTTC. The full variable domain, in which reference TRBV7-8 and TRBJ2-1 provide the parts outside the CDR3, is GAGVSQSPRYKVAKRGQDVALRCDPISGHVSLFWYQQALGQGPEFLTYFQNEAQLDKSGLPSDRFFAERPEGSVSTLKIQRTQQEDSAVYLCASSFGLPGDEQFFGPGTRLTVL.

This clonotype was found many times. The V and J genes are TRBV12-3 or TRBV12-4 and TRBJ1-1; 8 positions match TRBD1. The CDR3 extends over 14 amino acids. J lost 4 bases, V lost 4 bases, and 5 bases had no gene match. The chain's CDR3 is CASSSTGGITEAFF. The CDR3 DNA sequence: TGTGCCAGCAGTTCTACAGGGGGGATCACTGAAGCTTTCTTT.

The chain is built from TRBV27 and TRBJ2-7, with 10 bases matching TRBD2. With 4 bases clipped from V and 3 bases from J, the junction kept 6 bases outside the gene matches. CDR3 length: 15 residues. From germline, CDR1 is MNHEY and CDR2 SMNVEV (reference sequence). CDR3 nucleotide sequence: TGTGCCAGCAGTTCGGTCGCTAGCGGGGGCTACGAGCAGTACTTC. Amino acid sequence: CASSSVASGGYEQYF.

This clonotype has only a few counts. This chain links TRBV27 with TRBJ2-3, with a weak D call TRBD2 (6 bases). V lost 3 bases to trimming and J lost 1 base, with 14 bases between them. CDR1 and CDR2 from the germline V gene are MNHEY and SMNVEV (reference sequence). The CDR3 has 16 amino acids. CDR3 region: CASSLGLSLGTDTQYF. DNA of the CDR3: TGTGCCAGCAGTTTGGGACTTTCCTTGGGCACAGATACGCAGTATTTT.

The chain is built from TRBV27 and TRBJ2-1; 13 nucleotides line up with TRBD2. Germline trimming cut 5 bases from V and 8 bases from J; bases unmatched to any gene: 9. CDR1 and CDR2 from the germline V gene are MNHEY and SMNVEV (reference sequence). This CDR3 region has 16 residues. The CDR3 region is CASSPLLAGGRDEQFF. The CDR3 coding sequence is TGTGCCAGCAGTCCCCTACTAGCGGGGGGGCGCGATGAGCAGTTCTTC.

The gene calls are TRBV27 and TRBJ1-2, with D possibly matching TRBD1 (5 bases). This CDR3 comprises 13 residues. V was clipped by 6 bases and J by 4 bases, with 12 bases between them. Germline lookup yields CDR1 MNHEY and CDR2 SMNVEV (reference sequence). This CDR3 is CASSSRDGYGYTF. In nucleotides, the CDR3 is TGTGCCAGCAGCTCTCGGGACGGCTATGGCTACACCTTC.